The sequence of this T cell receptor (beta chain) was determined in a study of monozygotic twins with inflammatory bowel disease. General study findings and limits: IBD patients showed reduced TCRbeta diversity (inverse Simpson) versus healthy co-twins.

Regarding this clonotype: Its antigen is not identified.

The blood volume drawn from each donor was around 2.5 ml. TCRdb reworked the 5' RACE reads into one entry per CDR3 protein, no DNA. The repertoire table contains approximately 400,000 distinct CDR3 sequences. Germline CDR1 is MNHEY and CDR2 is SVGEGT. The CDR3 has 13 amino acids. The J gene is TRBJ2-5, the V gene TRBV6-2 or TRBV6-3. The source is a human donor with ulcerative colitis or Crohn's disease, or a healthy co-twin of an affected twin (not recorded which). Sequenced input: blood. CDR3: CASSYSQIETQYF.